Listed here are 17 T cell receptor beta chains from one sample, sequenced in a study of blood T cell repertoires in COVID-19. Generated by immunoSEQ multiplex PCR, the TCRdb table keeps only in-frame clones and is missing some. The profile shows 200,000 to 300,000 clones, roughly 86% of them singletons. Material for sequencing was peripheral blood. The source of these receptors is a woman aged 25 to 39 who had recovered from COVID-19.

The chain links TRBV4-3 to TRBJ2-3; TRBD2 agrees at 11 bases. In germline, CDR1 is LGHNA, CDR2 YSLEER. The CDR3 spans 17 residues. Losses at the gene ends were 3 bases for V and 6 bases for J; bases not matched to a gene: 11. The CDR3 protein is CASSHSPSGGTEDTQYF. DNA of the CDR3: TGCGCCAGCAGCCATTCACCTAGCGGGGGGACGGAGGATACGCAGTATTTT.

This clone showed up many times. V is TRBV7-6 and J is TRBJ2-7, with TRBD1 matching over 7 bases. The CDR3 has 17 amino acids. In germline, CDR1 is SGHVS, CDR2 FNYEAQ. Trimming removed 5 bases from V and 3 bases from J; junction bases left unmatched: 16. Written as DNA, the CDR3 is TGTGCCAGCAGCCAATCTCGGACCGGGACAGAAGGCTACGAGCAGTACTTC. Its translation is CASSQSRTGTEGYEQYF.

V usage is TRBV5-1 and J usage is TRBJ2-5, with D maybe TRBD2 (5 bases). There are 16 residues in the CDR3. The ends were cut back, 2 bases at V and 1 base at J, with 15 bases in the middle. CDR1 and CDR2 from the germline V gene are SGHRS and YFSETQ. The DNA of the CDR3 is TGCGCCAGCAGCTTATATCGGTCCGGGGTCCAAGAGACCCAGTACTTC. Its translation is CASSLYRSGVQETQYF.

The V and J genes are TRBV29-1 and TRBJ1-4, with D possibly being TRBD1 (6 bases). From germline, CDR1 is SQVTM and CDR2 ANQGSEA. The CDR3 sequence is 15 residues long. The germline V and J ends were trimmed by 4 bases and 3 bases, with 15 bases remaining between them. In DNA, the CDR3 is TGCAGCGTTGGAGGGGGATGGGAACCTAATGAAAAACTGTTTTTT. Translated, it gives CSVGGGWEPNEKLFF.

The chain joins TRBV6-1 to TRBJ1-2; D ambiguous. V shed 2 bases and J shed 6 bases, with 16 bases lying between them. CDR1 and CDR2 (germline): MNHNS, SASEGT. The CDR3 has 15 amino acids. DNA of the CDR3: TGTGCCAGCAGTGAAATCCCTACGAGCGGGGATGGCTACACCTTC. It encodes CASSEIPTSGDGYTF.

This chain links TRBV2 with TRBJ2-5; D possibly corresponds to TRBD1 (6 bases). V lost 2 bases to trimming and J lost 4 bases, with 11 bases between them. Germline CDR1 reads SNHLY; CDR2 reads FYNNEI. The CDR3 is 14 residues long. The CDR3 DNA reads as TGTGCCAGCAGTGAACAGGGGATTGGAGAGACCCAGTACTTC. It translates to CASSEQGIGETQYF.

The gene calls are TRBV6-5 and TRBJ1-1; D is perhaps TRBD1 (6 bases). From germline, CDR1 is MNHEY and CDR2 SVGAGI. The CDR3 is 13 residues long. V was clipped by 6 bases and J by 5 bases, with 13 bases between them. The CDR3 DNA reads as TGTGCCAGCAGCCTACAGGGTGAAACTGAAGCTTTCTTT. It specifies CASSLQGETEAFF.

The gene calls are TRBV30 and TRBJ1-5, with a tentative D call TRBD1 (5 bases). CDR1 is GTSNPN, CDR2 SVGIG, per germline (reference sequence). The germline V and J ends were trimmed by 3 bases and 6 bases, with 18 bases remaining between them. The CDR3 has 15 amino acids. The CDR3: CAWSEAFGASQPQHF. Written as DNA, the CDR3 is TGTGCCTGGAGCGAGGCCTTTGGGGCCAGTCAGCCCCAGCATTTT.

J is TRBJ2-2 and V is TRBV6-2 or TRBV6-3; tentative D call: TRBD2 (5 bases). Germline V gene data show CDR1 as MNHEY and CDR2 as SVGEGT. The V gene lost 5 bases and the J gene lost 1 base, with 8 bases spanning the gap. The CDR3 has 14 residues. The CDR3 DNA is TGTGCCAGCAGTCTCCGGGAGAACACCGGGGAGCTGTTTTTT. This gives the protein CASSLRENTGELFF.

The chain couples TRBV30 to TRBJ2-7; 8 positions match TRBD2. The ends lost 1 base at V and 2 bases at J; junction bases unmatched: 1. This CDR3 has 13 residues. Germline CDR1 GTSNPN, CDR2 SVGIG (reference sequence). The CDR3 DNA reads as TGTGCCTGGAGTGGCGGGGGGACCTACGAGCAGTACTTC. This encodes CAWSGGGTYEQYF. Together with reference TRBV30 and TRBJ2-7, the CDR3 gives the full variable domain: SQTIHQWPATLVQPVGSPLSLECTVEGTSNPNLYWYRQAAGRGLQLLFYSVGIGQISSEVPQNLSASRPQDRQFILSSKKLLLSDSGFYLCAWSGGGTYEQYFGPGTRLTVT.

V and J are TRBV15 and TRBJ1-1; the D gene is possibly TRBD1 (5 bases). V was pared by 4 bases and J by 5 bases, with 17 bases between. Germline V gives CDR1 LNHNV, CDR2 YYDKDF (reference sequence). This CDR3 is built from 15 residues. The CDR3: CATSNLGQGRTEAFF. CDR3 nucleotides: TGTGCCACCAGCAACCTCGGGCAGGGTAGGACTGAAGCTTTCTTT.

The chain joins TRBV19 to TRBJ1-6; maybe TRBD1 (6 bases). Looked up from germline, CDR1 is LNHDA and CDR2 is SQIVND (reference sequence). The CDR3 extends over 16 amino acids. The V end was cut by 6 bases, the J end by 4 bases, with 16 bases between. DNA of the CDR3: TGTGCCAGTAGATCAGGGAGGGGGGAATATAATTCACCCCTCCACTTT. As protein: CASRSGRGEYNSPLHF.

The V call is TRBV2, the J call TRBJ2-3; D might be TRBD1 (6 bases). CDR3 size: 15 residues. CDR1 and CDR2 from the germline V gene are SNHLY and FYNNEI. V lost 6 bases to trimming and J lost 1 base, with 14 bases between them. The CDR3 region is CASSPGTHGTDTQYF. Here the CDR3 DNA reads TGTGCCAGCAGCCCAGGGACACACGGCACAGATACGCAGTATTTT.

Comments on this clone: The same CDR3 arises from other DNA sequences in this sample as well. The chain joins TRBV2 to TRBJ1-2; 9 bases fit TRBD1. V lost 6 bases and J lost 4; bases outside the gene matches: 3. Germline CDR1 reads SNHLY; CDR2 reads FYNNEI. The CDR3 loop spans 13 amino acids. CDR3 DNA sequence: TGTGCCAGCAGCGGACAGGGGTTCTATGGCTACACCTTC. Translation: CASSGQGFYGYTF.

CDR3 sequence (DNA): TGTGCCAGCAGTGAAATGTTAAAGACAGGGGTCATCTCCTACGAGCAGTACTTC. It specifies CASSEMLKTGVISYEQYF. The chain employs TRBV6-1 and TRBJ2-7, with TRBD1 matching 8 bases. Looked up from germline, CDR1 is MNHNS and CDR2 is SASEGT. The CDR3 length is 18 residues. J lost 0 bases, V lost 2 bases, and 12 bases had no gene match.

The chain recombines TRBV6-5 with TRBJ2-1; TRBD2 matches 11 bases. J lost 4 bases, V lost 0 bases, and 2 bases had no gene match. The CDR3 length is 16 residues. Per germline, CDR1 MNHEY and CDR2 SVGAGI. CDR3 loop: CASSYSTSGKYNEQFF. For the CDR3, the DNA is TGTGCCAGCAGTTACTCGACTAGCGGGAAGTACAATGAGCAGTTCTTC.

The rearrangement links TRBV6-4 to TRBJ2-2; a weak D match, TRBD2 (5 bases). The V end lost 3 bases, the J end lost 1 base, and 9 bases lay between the germline ends. This CDR3 is built from 15 residues. Germline loops: CDR1 MRHNA, CDR2 SNTAGT. CDR3: CASSESSMNTGELFF. For the CDR3, the DNA is TGTGCCAGCAGTGAATCTAGCATGAACACCGGGGAGCTGTTTTTT.